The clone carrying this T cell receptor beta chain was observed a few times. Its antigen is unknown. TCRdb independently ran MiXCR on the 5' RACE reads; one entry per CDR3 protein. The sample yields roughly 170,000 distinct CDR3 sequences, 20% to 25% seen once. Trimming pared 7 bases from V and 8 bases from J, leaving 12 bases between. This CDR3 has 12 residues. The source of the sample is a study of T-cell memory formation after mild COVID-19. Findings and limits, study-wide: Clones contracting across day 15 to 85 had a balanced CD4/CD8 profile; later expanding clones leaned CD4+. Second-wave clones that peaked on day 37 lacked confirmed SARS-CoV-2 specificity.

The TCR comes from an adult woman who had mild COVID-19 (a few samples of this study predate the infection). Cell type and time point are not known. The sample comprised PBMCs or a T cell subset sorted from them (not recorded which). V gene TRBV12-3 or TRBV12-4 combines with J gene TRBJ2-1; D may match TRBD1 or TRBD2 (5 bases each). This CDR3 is CASTWGSHEQFF. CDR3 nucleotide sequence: TGTGCCAGCACCTGGGGGTCGCATGAGCAGTTCTTC.